These 22 T cell receptor beta chains share one sample of origin, sequenced in a study of CD8 T cells in Susac syndrome. The RNA, roughly 0.45 to 1 ug, was put through reverse transcription using random hexamers. TCRdb redid the calling of the immunoSEQ multiplex PCR reads with MiXCR, one entry per CDR3 protein. The sample carries about 140,000 distinct CDR3 sequences, approximately 93% recorded once. Sequenced input: CD8+ T cells from PBMCs. The receptor set was obtained from a human donor in good health.

The chain carries TRBV7-3 and TRBJ2-5, with D perhaps TRBD2 (5 bases). The CDR3 consists of 14 residues. V was shortened by 1 base and J by 0 bases, with 6 bases between the two germline ends. The germline V gene encodes CDR1 SGHTA and CDR2 FQGTGA. DNA of the CDR3: TGTGCCAGCAGCTTAATCGGGGACCAAGAGACCCAGTACTTC. This codes for CASSLIGDQETQYF.

J is TRBJ2-1 and V is TRBV29-1; perhaps D is TRBD1 or TRBD2 (5 bases each). The CDR3 spans 18 residues. Germline CDR1 and CDR2: SQVTM and ANQGSEA. V lost 1 base to trimming and J lost 10 bases, with 29 bases between them. The CDR3 region has the DNA TGCAGCGTTGAAGGAATGGCGATACCGGGGACGCCGACGTACGAGCAGTTCTTC. This translates into CSVEGMAIPGTPTYEQFF.

V and J are TRBV9 and TRBJ2-1, with 7 bases lining up with TRBD2. V was clipped by 3 bases and J by 7 bases; unmatched bases: 13. This CDR3 comprises 16 residues. Germline V gene lookup returns CDR1 SGDLS and CDR2 YYNGEE. The CDR3 reads CASSAGGSLAENEQFF. The CDR3 DNA reads as TGTGCCAGCAGCGCAGGAGGGAGTCTAGCGGAGAATGAGCAGTTCTTC.

The genes are TRBV29-1 and TRBJ2-1; unclear D gene. V lost 0 bases, J lost 6 bases, and 6 bases lay in between. The CDR3 length is 12 residues. Per germline, CDR1 SQVTM and CDR2 ANQGSEA. As DNA, the CDR3 is TGCAGCGTTGAAGAAGGCTCCAATGAGCAGTTCTTC. This encodes CSVEEGSNEQFF.

V is TRBV13 and J is TRBJ2-1; no clear D gene. The CDR3 is 14 amino acids. Germline CDR1 and CDR2: PRHDT and FYEKMQ (reference sequence). Between the trimmed V and J ends, which lost 3 bases and 5 bases, there was a span of 11 bases. The CDR3 coding sequence is TGTGCCAGCAGCTTTAGGCAGTTACACAATGAGCAGTTCTTC. It is translated as CASSFRQLHNEQFF.

The chain links TRBV27 to TRBJ2-2; 8 bases fit TRBD1. The CDR3 is 15 residues long. J lost 6 bases, V lost 5 bases, and 8 bases had no gene match. The germline V gene encodes CDR1 MNHEY and CDR2 SMNVEV (reference sequence). As DNA, the CDR3 is TGTGCCAGCAGTCTAGGACAGGGCAAGGCCGGGGAGCTGTTTTTT. Protein sequence: CASSLGQGKAGELFF.

This chain connects TRBV29-1 to TRBJ2-2; the match to TRBD2 covers 7 bases. The CDR3 has 17 amino acids. From germline, CDR1 is SQVTM and CDR2 ANQGSEA. Trimming at V came to 1 base and at J to 7 bases, leaving 15 bases not matched to a gene. DNA for the CDR3: TGCAGCGTTGAAGTCATGCGGGGACTACCAACTGACGGGGAGCTGTTTTTT. It is translated as CSVEVMRGLPTDGELFF.

The V call is TRBV29-1, the J call TRBJ1-2; D perhaps matches TRBD1 (6 bases). Deletions cut 5 bases from V and 10 bases from J, with 14 bases between. Germline-derived CDR1 and CDR2 are SQVTM and ANQGSEA. The CDR3 covers 11 residues. CDR3 DNA: TGCAGCGTTAGGTCAGGGGCCTACTACACCTTC. The encoded protein is CSVRSGAYYTF.

The chain has TRBV18 and TRBJ1-5, with D uncertain. This CDR3 contains 14 residues. Germline V gene data show CDR1 as KGHSH and CDR2 as LQKENI. With 0 bases removed from V and 3 bases from J, the gap between germline ends came to 6 bases. The CDR3: CASSPPAANQPQHF. Written as DNA, the CDR3 is TGTGCCAGCTCACCACCCGCCGCCAATCAGCCCCAGCATTTT.

This clonotype was counted a few times. This chain's CDR3 is CASSPGGIVEQFF. In DNA, the CDR3 is TGTGCCAGCAGTCCAGGGGGAATAGTTGAGCAGTTCTTC. This chain uses TRBV27 with TRBJ2-1; 7 nucleotides line up with TRBD1. The CDR3 extends over 13 amino acids. J lost 9 bases, V lost 5 bases, and 7 bases had no gene match. Germline-derived CDR1 and CDR2 are MNHEY and SMNVEV (reference sequence).

The chain links TRBV11-2 to TRBJ2-1; D is unclear. Germline V gives CDR1 SGHAT, CDR2 FQNNGV. The CDR3 runs 11 residues. V was clipped by 3 bases and J by 8 bases, with 5 bases between them. The CDR3 reads CASSLMDEQFF. CDR3 DNA sequence: TGTGCCAGCAGCTTGATGGATGAGCAGTTCTTC.

This clonotype was recorded once. The chain combines TRBV20-1 with TRBJ2-1; D is perhaps TRBD2 (6 bases). Germline CDR1 reads DFQATT; CDR2 reads SNEGSKA (reference sequence). Trimming stripped 1 base from V and 3 bases from J, with 19 bases between. CDR3 length: 17 amino acids. As DNA, the CDR3 is TGCAGTGCTAGAGCTATAGGGAGGAGAGAGATCTACAATGAGCAGTTCTTC. It specifies CSARAIGRREIYNEQFF.

The rearrangement uses TRBV4-2 and TRBJ2-1; 9 bases match TRBD2. Germline assignment: CDR1 LGHNA and CDR2 YNFKEQ. The CDR3 covers 16 residues. V trimming: 3 bases; J trimming: 2 bases; junction bases outside the gene matches: 5. The CDR3 protein is CASSQLAGVPYNEQFF. CDR3 in DNA: TGTGCCAGCAGCCAGTTAGCGGGAGTTCCCTACAATGAGCAGTTCTTC.

The chain has TRBV9 and TRBJ2-6, with D unclear. This CDR3 is built from 14 residues. The V and J ends lost 3 bases and 1 base respectively, with 5 bases between them. CDR1 SGDLS and CDR2 YYNGEE come from the germline V gene. In nucleotides, the CDR3 is TGTGCCAGCAGCGGGGGATCTGGGGCCAACGTCCTGACTTTC. Protein sequence: CASSGGSGANVLTF.

The CDR3 is CATSGRDSYEQYF. CDR3 DNA sequence: TGTGCCACCAGTGGGCGGGACTCCTACGAGCAGTACTTC. The chain uses TRBV24-1 and TRBJ2-7; possibly TRBD2 for D (6 bases). This CDR3 comprises 13 residues. CDR1 is KGHDR, CDR2 SFDVKD, per germline. Trimming removed 5 bases from V and 0 bases from J, with 7 bases in between.

The CDR3: CASSPTVTYEQYF. The CDR3 DNA reads TGTGCCAGCAGCCCGACAGTGACCTACGAGCAGTACTTC. The rearrangement links TRBV9 to TRBJ2-7; the D gene is possibly TRBD1 (5 bases). The CDR3 runs to 13 residues. Germline CDR1 and CDR2: SGDLS and YYNGEE. The V end was cut by 4 bases, the J end by 2 bases, with 10 bases between.

This rearrangement joins TRBV7-2 to TRBJ2-7, with 8 positions matching TRBD2. Germline CDR1 SGHTA, CDR2 FQGNSA. CDR3 length: 16 residues. V dropped 3 bases and J dropped 4; count of bases not matched to a gene: 11. The CDR3 protein is CASSLGVAGTSYEQYF. CDR3 coding DNA: TGTGCCAGCAGCTTGGGGGTAGCGGGAACGTCGTACGAGCAGTACTTC.

The rearrangement uses TRBV29-1 and TRBJ2-2, with unresolved D. Germline CDR1 SQVTM, CDR2 ANQGSEA. Trimming removed 5 bases from V and 1 base from J, with 5 bases in between. The CDR3 covers 12 residues. CDR3 sequence: CSVRLNTGELFF. As DNA, the CDR3 is TGCAGCGTTCGGTTGAACACCGGGGAGCTGTTTTTT.

This clonotype was counted a single time. J is TRBJ2-7 and V is TRBV5-1; D is undetermined. V was cut by 1 base and J by 3 bases, with 11 bases left in between. Looked up from germline, CDR1 is SGHRS and CDR2 is YFSETQ. CDR3 length: 14 amino acids. CDR3 in amino acids: CASSLNLRRYEQYF. For the CDR3, the DNA is TGCGCCAGCAGCTTGAATCTGCGACGCTACGAGCAGTACTTC.

The V call is TRBV9, the J call TRBJ2-3, with D maybe TRBD1 (5 bases). The V end was cut by 0 bases, the J end by 10 bases, with 15 bases between. Germline CDR1 is SGDLS and CDR2 is YYNGEE. The length of the CDR3 is 14 residues. CDR3 DNA: TGTGCCAGCAGCGTAGATGGGGCGACCTACGCGCAGTATTTT. Translation gives CASSVDGATYAQYF.

The V and J genes are TRBV5-1 and TRBJ1-1; 7 bases are shared with TRBD1. Per germline, CDR1 SGHRS and CDR2 YFSETQ. This CDR3 has 13 amino acids. V trimming: 4 bases; J trimming: 7 bases; junction bases outside the gene matches: 7. The CDR3 spells CASSPDRAHEAFF. The DNA for the CDR3 is TGCGCCAGCAGCCCTGACAGGGCCCATGAAGCTTTCTTT.

This clonotype was counted a single time. The rearrangement uses TRBV4-2 and TRBJ2-2; no clear D gene. CDR1 is LGHNA and CDR2 is YNFKEQ in the germline V gene. V was trimmed by 3 bases and J by 4 bases, leaving 3 bases between them. This CDR3 is built from 12 residues. This CDR3 is CASSQSTGELFF. The CDR3 region has the DNA TGTGCCAGCAGCCAGAGCACCGGGGAGCTGTTTTTT.